Each of the 5 T cell receptor beta chains below was sequenced from the same sample in a study of patients and donors after allogeneic stem cell transplantation. MiXCR, applied by TCRdb to the RT-PCR reads, yields one record per CDR3 protein. The sample lists roughly 960,000 distinct CDR3 sequences; under 20% were seen once. Material for sequencing was blood, either unsorted or a sorted T cell fraction (not recorded which). The receptors stem from a human donor who was either an allogeneic HSCT recipient or a stem cell or donor lymphocyte infusion donor (not recorded which). It is not recorded whose cells these are; they may come from a transplant donor.

The V gene is TRBV12-3 or TRBV12-4, the J gene TRBJ2-2; the D gene could be TRBD1 or TRBD2 (5 bases each). The CDR3 is 15 amino acids. V lost 7 bases, J lost 6 bases, and 18 bases lay in between. The CDR3 spells CASTPVGVGAGELFF. The CDR3 DNA follows: TGTGCCAGCACCCCCGTGGGGGTGGGTGCCGGGGAGCTGTTTTTT.

DNA of the CDR3: TGTGCCAGCATCCTACATGCCACTGAAGCTTTCTTT. Encoded protein: CASILHATEAFF. The genes are TRBV12-3 or TRBV12-4 and TRBJ1-1; D not resolved. This CDR3 spans 12 amino acids. V lost 7 bases to trimming and J lost 4 bases, with 10 bases between them.

V is TRBV6-1 and J is TRBJ1-5; tentative D call: TRBD1 (5 bases). The CDR3 totals 15 residues. Germline CDR1 MNHNS, CDR2 SASEGT. The V and J ends lost 7 bases and 6 bases respectively, with 19 bases between them. Written as DNA, the CDR3 is TGTGCCAGCACCCCGGGGGGGGTTTCCAGTCAGCCCCAGCATTTT. As protein: CASTPGGVSSQPQHF.

The V call is TRBV7-8, the J call TRBJ1-6, with D perhaps TRBD1 (6 bases). CDR1 is SGHVS, CDR2 FQNEAQ, per germline. Trimming took 2 bases from V and 9 from J, leaving 14 bases between them. The CDR3 totals 15 residues. The CDR3 nucleotides read TGTGCCAGCAGCTTATCCGCGGGGGCGGGTTCACCCCTCCACTTT. Its translation: CASSLSAGAGSPLHF.

J is TRBJ1-5 and V is TRBV6-1; TRBD1 aligns across 8 bases. Trimming cost V 6 bases and J 1 base; bases outside gene matches: 14. Germline V CDR1 and CDR2: MNHNS, SASEGT. CDR3 length: 18 residues. The CDR3 sequence is CASRESRAGGRSNQPQHF. CDR3 sequence (DNA): TGTGCCAGCAGGGAATCTCGGGCAGGGGGCCGGAGCAATCAGCCCCAGCATTTT.